This TCR beta chain was obtained from a study of blood T cell repertoires in COVID-19. As handled by the study authors: By means of reference gene primer amplification, nucleated cell counts were estimated. The repertoire was sequenced with immunoSEQ multiplex PCR; TCRdb's copy has only in-frame clones and lacks some. The DNA gave D and trimming, while V, J and clone size come from that table. The repertoire has fewer than 250,000 clones, 83% of them found once; the top ten carry less than 3.5%. Sample: peripheral blood. This sequence originates from a man over 45 with active or convalescent COVID-19.

CDR3 DNA sequence: TGTGCCAGCAGCTTCGGAGATAACTATGGCTACACCTTC. Its translation: CASSFGDNYGYTF. J is TRBJ1-2 and V is TRBV7-2; D uncertain. V shed 3 bases and J shed 1 base, with 6 bases lying between them. The CDR3 has 13 amino acids. The germline gives CDR1 SGHTA, CDR2 FQGNSA.